These 10 T cell receptor beta chains were all obtained from the same sample, sequenced in a study of regulatory T cells in long-lasting Graves disease. Time point: newly diagnosed GD, antithyroid drugs for less than 3 months. Isolated PBMC RNA provided the starting material for the TCR library. Construction of the TCR beta libraries employed iRepertoire HTBI primers in conjunction with Arm-PCR of CDR3 regions. Each CDR3 protein is one row after TCRdb ran MiXCR on the multiplex PCR reads. The data show approximately 490,000 distinct CDR3 sequences, around 16% seen once. The same sample was also studied in work on T cells in Graves' hyperthyroidism and ophthalmopathy.

The material was peripheral blood mononuclear cells (PBMCs), obtained at new diagnosis, from a patient treated with antithyroid drugs. These receptors came from a man aged 35 to 55 with Graves disease.

The V call is TRBV7-3, the J call TRBJ2-3; perhaps TRBD2 as D (5 bases). Per the germline V gene, CDR1 is SGHTA and CDR2 is FQGTGA. This CDR3 contains 14 residues. V lost 0 bases and J lost 6, with 10 bases in between. CDR3 coding DNA: TGTGCCAGCAGCTTAACTCCAACGGGGGATACGCAGTATTTT. The encoded protein is CASSLTPTGDTQYF.

The chain couples TRBV20-1 to TRBJ1-1; D perhaps matches TRBD1 (5 bases). Germline CDR1 and CDR2: DFQATT and SNEGSKA (reference sequence). V lost 8 bases, J lost 0 bases, and 22 bases lay in between. The CDR3 is made up of 16 amino acids. The CDR3 sequence: CSPSGGRGHMNTEAFF. In DNA form, the CDR3 reads TGCAGTCCCTCCGGGGGGAGGGGCCACATGAACACTGAAGCTTTCTTT.

There are a few counts of this clonotype. The genes are TRBV28 and TRBJ1-5; 8 bases align to TRBD1. The CDR3 runs to 17 residues. Unmatched junction bases numbered 11, after V lost 5 bases and J lost 2 bases. In germline, CDR1 is MDHEN, CDR2 SYDVKM. CDR3 nucleotide sequence: TGTGCCAGCAGTACGGGACAGGCAAGTGGGGGCAATCAGCCCCAGCATTTT. Amino acid sequence: CASSTGQASGGNQPQHF.

The chain employs TRBV28 and TRBJ1-5, with 11 bases fitting TRBD1. The junction had 7 bases not matched to a gene; V was cut back by 7 bases and J by 2 bases. Per the germline V gene, CDR1 is MDHEN and CDR2 is SYDVKM. The CDR3 runs to 16 residues. The CDR3 DNA is TGTGCCAGCACCCGGACAGGGGGCTGTGGCAATCAGCCCCAGCATTTT. This translates into CASTRTGGCGNQPQHF.

This clonotype occurred a few times. The J gene is TRBJ2-5, the V gene TRBV9, with D possibly matching TRBD1 (6 bases). Germline values: CDR1 SGDLS, CDR2 YYNGEE. This CDR3 is built from 15 residues. Trimming removed 3 bases at V and 0 bases at J, with 12 bases between. CDR3 coding DNA: TGTGCCAGCAGCGCTGGGACAACCGACCAAGAGACCCAGTACTTC. Protein product: CASSAGTTDQETQYF.

This clonotype was seen many times. V gene TRBV11-2 combines with J gene TRBJ2-7, with 9 bases identical to TRBD2. V lost 5 bases to trimming and J lost 6 bases; unmatched junction nucleotides: 14. The CDR3 has 16 amino acids. Germline CDR1 is SGHAT and CDR2 is FQNNGV. The CDR3 nucleotides read TGTGCCAGCAGCCGCACTGCTAGCGGGAAGGTCGGCGAGCAGTACTTC. Amino acid sequence: CASSRTASGKVGEQYF.

The sample holds many counts of this clonotype. The V gene is TRBV11-2, the J gene TRBJ2-2; 8 nucleotides align to TRBD2. Germline V gene data show CDR1 as SGHAT and CDR2 as FQNNGV. The V and J ends lost 6 bases and 2 bases, in that order; junction bases with no gene match: 5. CDR3 length: 15 amino acids. CDR3 coding DNA: TGTGCCAGCAGACCTACTAGCGGAAACACCGGGGAGCTGTTTTTT. Residues: CASRPTSGNTGELFF.

This clonotype was recorded at least ten times. The gene calls are TRBV27 and TRBJ2-1; possible D gene TRBD1, 6 bases. Trimming stripped 7 bases from V and 7 bases from J, with 14 bases between. CDR3 length: 13 amino acids. Germline V gives CDR1 MNHEY, CDR2 SMNVEV (reference sequence). The CDR3 spells CASNPPRGNEQFF. The CDR3 DNA reads as TGTGCCAGCAATCCACCCAGGGGTAATGAGCAGTTCTTC.

This clonotype was observed a handful of times. J is TRBJ2-6 and V is TRBV30; D is uncertain. Trimming took off 2 bases at V and 2 bases at J, with 7 bases between the two ends. Per the germline V gene, CDR1 is GTSNPN and CDR2 is SVGIG (reference sequence). The CDR3 is 14 residues long. The CDR3 reads CAWSMAAGANVLTF. Here the CDR3 DNA reads TGTGCCTGGAGTATGGCTGCTGGGGCCAACGTCCTGACTTTC. Combining the CDR3 with reference TRBV30 and TRBJ2-6 gives the whole variable domain SQTIHQWPATLVQPVGSPLSLECTVEGTSNPNLYWYRQAAGRGLQLLFYSVGIGQISSEVPQNLSASRPQDRQFILSSKKLLLSDSGFYLCAWSMAAGANVLTFGAGSRLTVL.

Remarks on this clonotype: This could be a read error, since a much larger clone is one nucleotide away. Without the conserved terminal phenylalanine or tryptophan, this CDR3 likely stems from a read error. V gene TRBV5-1 combines with J gene TRBJ2-3; D not resolved. V dropped 4 bases and J dropped 2 bases, with 17 bases sitting between them. Germline CDR1 is SGHRS and CDR2 is YFSETQ. This CDR3 contains 16 residues. This CDR3 reads CASSPLGGVNTDTQYY. The CDR3 DNA follows: TGCGCCAGCAGCCCCCTGGGCGGTGTCAACACAGATACGCAGTATTAT.